This T cell receptor beta chain is drawn from a study of regulatory T cells in long-lasting Graves disease. Study conclusions and caveats: The study found persistent patients shared more public clonotypes (roughly 3,000) than new patients (around 1,000).

This clonotype was observed many times. Its matching antigen is unknown. Arm-PCR of CDR3 regions and iRepertoire HTBI primers were used to build TCR beta libraries. In TCRdb, the multiplex PCR reads were re-called with MiXCR into one record per CDR3 protein. The sample lists under 450,000 distinct CDR3 sequences; 12% were seen once. Stated time point: newly diagnosed GD, antithyroid drugs for less than 3 months. Extracted PBMC RNA gave rise to the TCR library. V trimming: 6 bases; J trimming: 0 bases; junction bases outside the gene matches: 2. The CDR3 is 14 amino acids. These data were likewise used in another study, on T cells in Graves' hyperthyroidism and ophthalmopathy. This second study says: Graves' hyperthyroidism was deemed stable absent ophthalmopathy progression within 18 months. A 13 V-J signature model discriminated ophthalmopathy versus stable hyperthyroidism.

The TCR was taken from a woman in her late teens or twenties with Graves disease. This chain joins TRBV12-3 or TRBV12-4 and TRBJ1-2; 9 bases are a match to TRBD1. This material consisted of peripheral blood mononuclear cells (PBMCs), taken at new diagnosis, from a patient treated with antithyroid drugs. CDR3: CASSDRGTNYGYTF. CDR3 nucleotides: TGTGCCAGCAGCGACAGGGGGACTAACTATGGCTACACCTTC.